This T cell receptor beta chain was sequenced during a study of brain T cells in children with intractable seizures. Generated by immunoSEQ multiplex PCR, the TCRdb table keeps only in-frame clones and is missing some. Of more than 40,000 clones in the sample, 90% are singletons; the top ten hold roughly 6.5%. Germline lookup yields CDR1 KGHSH and CDR2 LQKENI. Trimming left V 6 bases short and J 0 bases short, with 12 bases between. The CDR3 has 15 amino acids. On this clone: The antigen is undetermined.

The study, taken as a whole, reports: Viral specificity was inferred only from CDR3 similarity; HCMV serostatus was unknown. Pre-surgery blood may have been undersampled, hiding some clones.

The sequenced cases were selected for having the highest brain T cell transcript signatures. Pre-surgery treatment included at least one anti-epileptic drug. The V call is TRBV18, the J call TRBJ2-1, with a tentative D call TRBD1 (6 bases). The origin of this receptor is a girl between 2 and 10 years old with tuberous sclerosis and intractable seizures. The sample consisted of peripheral blood, taken at surgery. DNA for the CDR3: TGTGCCAGCTCTCGACAGGACAGCTCCTACAATGAGCAGTTCTTC. It encodes CASSRQDSSYNEQFF.